Below are 13 T cell receptor beta chains sequenced from a single sample in a study of blood T cell repertoires in COVID-19. Assay: immunoSEQ multiplex PCR; the TCRdb copy retains only in-frame clones and omits some. The data contain about 260,000 clones, more than 70% of them singletons. The sequenced sample was peripheral blood. The receptors here all came from a woman between 25 and 40 years old with COVID-19, enrolled during active disease.

This rearrangement joins TRBV3-1 (or the pseudogene TRBV3-2) to TRBJ1-1, with D possibly TRBD1 on 5 matching bases. CDR1 and CDR2 from the germline V gene are LGHDT and YNNKEL (reference sequence). There are 15 residues in the CDR3. V was pared by 6 bases and J by 4 bases, with 18 bases between. This chain's CDR3 is CASSFRGSGATEAFF. The CDR3 bases are TGTGCCAGCAGTTTCCGGGGAAGCGGGGCCACTGAAGCTTTCTTT.

The chain couples TRBV28 to TRBJ2-3, with 10 bases that match TRBD1. The germline CDR1 and CDR2 sequences are MDHEN and SYDVKM. CDR3 length: 16 amino acids. V trimming: 6 bases; J trimming: 2 bases; junction bases outside the gene matches: 8. Written as DNA, the CDR3 is TGTGCCAGCAGCTCAGGACAGGGGGGAGACACAGATACGCAGTATTTT. Translated, it gives CASSSGQGGDTDTQYF.

Remarks on this clone: Just one base apart from a much larger clone, this may be a read error. The rearrangement links TRBV2 to TRBJ2-1, with TRBD2 identical over 11 bases. The germline V gene has CDR1 SNHLY and CDR2 FYNNEI. The CDR3 totals 15 residues. Trimming removed 6 bases from V and 4 bases from J; junction bases left unmatched: 5. For the CDR3, the DNA is TGTGCCAGCAGCCCGGGACTAGCGGCTTACAATGAGCAGTTCTTC. Residues: CASSPGLAAYNEQFF.

This chain connects TRBV6-4 to TRBJ2-3; 8 bases are shared with TRBD1. The CDR3 runs to 15 residues. Trimming took 4 bases from V and 1 from J; bases not matched to a gene: 4. CDR1 MRHNA and CDR2 SNTAGT come from the germline V gene. This CDR3 is CASSVKTGGTDTQYF. CDR3 nucleotide sequence: TGTGCCAGCAGTGTCAAGACAGGGGGCACAGATACGCAGTATTTT.

The genes are TRBV7-9 and TRBJ2-7; a weak D match, TRBD1 (6 bases). The germline gives CDR1 SEHNR, CDR2 FQNEAQ (reference sequence). Trimming removed 5 bases at V and 4 bases at J, with 9 bases between. The CDR3 has 12 amino acids. DNA for the CDR3: TGTGCCAGCAGCCTTGGACAGTACGAGCAGTACTTC. Amino acids: CASSLGQYEQYF.

The genes are TRBV29-1 and TRBJ2-7, with TRBD2 identical over 10 bases. V gave up 2 bases and J gave up 2 bases; unmatched junction bases: 3. Germline V gives CDR1 SQVTM, CDR2 ANQGSEA. CDR3 length equals 14 residues. CDR3 sequence: CSVERLAGAYEQYF. In nucleotides, the CDR3 is TGCAGCGTTGAACGTCTAGCGGGAGCCTACGAGCAGTACTTC.

This clone showed up just once. The chain carries TRBV6-2 or TRBV6-3 and TRBJ1-1, with 9 bases that match TRBD1. The CDR3 extends over 16 amino acids. With V trimmed by 5 bases and J by 1 base, 8 bases remained unmatched. Germline V CDR1 and CDR2: MNHEY, SVGEGT. CDR3 nucleotides: TGTGCCAGCAGTCCGGGACAGGGAAGGGGGAACACTGAAGCTTTCTTT. This translates into CASSPGQGRGNTEAFF.

The chain joins TRBV14 to TRBJ2-2; TRBD1 matches 7 bases. CDR1 and CDR2 from the germline V gene are SGHDN and FVKESK. J was trimmed by 5 bases and V by 5 bases; bases with no gene match: 5. This CDR3 region has 14 residues. As DNA, the CDR3 is TGTGCCAGCAGCAAACAGGGGCAAACCGGGGAGCTGTTTTTT. It yields the protein CASSKQGQTGELFF.

The chain recombines TRBV24-1 with TRBJ2-1, with 9 nucleotides matching TRBD1. CDR1 and CDR2 from the germline V gene are KGHDR and SFDVKD. V lost 9 bases and J lost 6; bases outside the gene matches: 5. This CDR3 is built from 13 residues. CDR3 loop: CATGTGSFNEQFF. In DNA, the CDR3 is TGTGCCACCGGGACAGGGTCTTTCAATGAGCAGTTCTTC.

This chain links TRBV19 with TRBJ1-2; D is ambiguous. Germline values: CDR1 LNHDA, CDR2 SQIVND (reference sequence). Trimming removed 0 bases at V and 9 bases at J, with 23 bases between. The CDR3 sequence is 17 residues long. The CDR3 DNA reads TGTGCCAGTAGTATAGATGCAGGCAATCTCCCGTACACCAGCTACACCTTC. Translated, it gives CASSIDAGNLPYTSYTF.

This clone was recorded only once. J is TRBJ2-1 and V is TRBV19, with D maybe TRBD1 (5 bases). Trimming pared 1 base from V and 12 bases from J, leaving 16 bases between. Germline V gene lookup returns CDR1 LNHDA and CDR2 SQIVND (reference sequence). CDR3 length: 14 residues. Here the CDR3 reads CASSIGNSLQAQFF. CDR3 nucleotides: TGTGCCAGTAGTATAGGTAACTCGTTACAGGCGCAGTTCTTC.

This clone was detected only once. The chain links TRBV6-5 to TRBJ2-7, with D possibly matching TRBD1 (6 bases). The V gene lost 6 bases and the J gene lost 1 base, with 13 bases spanning the gap. Germline V gene sequence: CDR1 MNHEY, CDR2 SVGAGI. The CDR3 totals 14 residues. The CDR3 loop is CASSTGTQSYEQYF. The CDR3, as DNA: TGTGCCAGCAGCACCGGGACACAATCCTACGAGCAGTACTTC.

The CDR3 loop reads CASRGAGELFF. In DNA, the CDR3 is TGTGCCAGTAGGGGAGCCGGGGAGCTGTTTTTT. The J gene is TRBJ2-2, the V gene TRBV19, with D possibly matching TRBD2 (5 bases). V was cut by 6 bases and J by 6 bases, with 5 bases left in between. The germline V gene encodes CDR1 LNHDA and CDR2 SQIVND (reference sequence). The CDR3 spans 11 residues.